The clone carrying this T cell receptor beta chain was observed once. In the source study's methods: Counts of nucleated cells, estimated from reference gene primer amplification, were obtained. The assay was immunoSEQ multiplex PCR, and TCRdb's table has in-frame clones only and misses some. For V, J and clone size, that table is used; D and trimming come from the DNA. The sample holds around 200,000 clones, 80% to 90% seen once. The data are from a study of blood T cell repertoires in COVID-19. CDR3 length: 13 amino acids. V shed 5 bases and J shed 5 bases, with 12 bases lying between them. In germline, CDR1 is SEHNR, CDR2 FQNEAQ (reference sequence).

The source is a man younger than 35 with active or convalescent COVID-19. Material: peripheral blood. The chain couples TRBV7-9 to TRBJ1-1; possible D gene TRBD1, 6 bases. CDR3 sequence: CASSLHRETEAFF. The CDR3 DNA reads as TGTGCCAGCAGCCTACACAGGGAGACTGAAGCTTTCTTT.